The TCR beta chain described here comes from a study of T cells in pancreatic ductal adenocarcinoma. Details on this clone: What it binds is not known.

CDR1 and CDR2 (germline): LNHDA, SQIVND (reference sequence). Trimming left V 0 bases short and J 8 bases short, with 9 bases between. The CDR3 extends over 13 amino acids. No neoadjuvant therapy was given to the selected pancreatic ductal adenocarcinoma patients before their surgery. Study results and limitations: The resected pancreatic cancer cohort was biased toward the minority with early-stage disease.

Here immunoSEQ multiplex PCR was the method, and the copy in TCRdb shows in-frame clones only, minus some. The repertoire holds around 100,000 clones, with roughly 95% as singletons. V is TRBV19 and J is TRBJ2-3; D remains ambiguous. Source material: PBMCs. This clonotype originated in a human donor with pancreatic ductal adenocarcinoma. CDR3 in amino acids: CASSIDFGRTQYF. CDR3 bases: TGTGCCAGTAGTATAGATTTTGGCCGTACGCAGTATTTT.